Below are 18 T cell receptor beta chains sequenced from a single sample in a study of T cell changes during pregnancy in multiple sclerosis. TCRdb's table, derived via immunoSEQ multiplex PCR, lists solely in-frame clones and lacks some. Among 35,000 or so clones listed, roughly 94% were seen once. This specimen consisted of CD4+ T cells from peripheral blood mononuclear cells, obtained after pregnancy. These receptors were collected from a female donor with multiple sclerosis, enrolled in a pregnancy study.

The CDR3 loop is CASSQVRGNTEAFF. CDR3 in DNA: TGTGCCAGCAGCCAAGTTCGGGGGAACACTGAAGCTTTCTTT. This chain joins TRBV14 and TRBJ1-1; D is unclear. With 1 base removed from V and 1 base from J, the gap between germline ends came to 7 bases. Germline V gene data show CDR1 as SGHDN and CDR2 as FVKESK. CDR3 length equals 14 residues.

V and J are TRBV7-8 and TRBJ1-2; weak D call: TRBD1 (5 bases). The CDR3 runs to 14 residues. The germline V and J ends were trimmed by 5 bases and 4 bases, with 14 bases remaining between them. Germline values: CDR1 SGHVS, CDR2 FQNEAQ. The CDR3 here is CASSPSTASYGYTF. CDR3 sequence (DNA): TGTGCCAGCAGCCCGTCGACAGCCAGCTATGGCTACACCTTC.

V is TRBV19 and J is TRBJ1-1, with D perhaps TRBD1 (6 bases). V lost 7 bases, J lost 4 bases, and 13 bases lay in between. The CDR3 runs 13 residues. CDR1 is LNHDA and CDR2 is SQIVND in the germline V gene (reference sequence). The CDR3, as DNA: TGTGCCAGTAAGGACAGCGGGGGCACTGAAGCTTTCTTT. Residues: CASKDSGGTEAFF.

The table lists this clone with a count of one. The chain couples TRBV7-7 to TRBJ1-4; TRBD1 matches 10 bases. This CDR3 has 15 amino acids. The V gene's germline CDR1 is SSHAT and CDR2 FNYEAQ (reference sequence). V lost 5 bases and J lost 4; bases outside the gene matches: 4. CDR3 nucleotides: TGTGCCAGCAGCCCCGGGACAGGGGTTAATGAAAAACTGTTTTTT. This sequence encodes CASSPGTGVNEKLFF.

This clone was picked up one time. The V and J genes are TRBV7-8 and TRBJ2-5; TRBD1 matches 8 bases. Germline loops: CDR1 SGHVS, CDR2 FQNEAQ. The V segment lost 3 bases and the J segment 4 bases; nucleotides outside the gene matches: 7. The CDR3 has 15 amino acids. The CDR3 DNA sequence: TGTGCCAGCAGCTTTCAGGGGGCGCCCCGAGAGACCCAGTACTTC. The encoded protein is CASSFQGAPRETQYF.

In nucleotides, the CDR3 is TGTGCCAGCTCACCCGGACAGCCTGTCTATGGCTACACCTTC. This sequence encodes CASSPGQPVYGYTF. The chain combines TRBV18 with TRBJ1-2; tentatively, D is TRBD1 (6 bases). The CDR3 has 14 residues. The V gene's germline CDR1 is KGHSH and CDR2 LQKENI. The V and J ends lost 3 bases and 4 bases respectively, with 12 bases between them.

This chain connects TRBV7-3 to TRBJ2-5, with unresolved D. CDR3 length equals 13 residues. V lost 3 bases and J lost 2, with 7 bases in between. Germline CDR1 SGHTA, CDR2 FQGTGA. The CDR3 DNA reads TGTGCCAGCAGCTTTGGCACACAAGAGACCCAGTACTTC. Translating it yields CASSFGTQETQYF.

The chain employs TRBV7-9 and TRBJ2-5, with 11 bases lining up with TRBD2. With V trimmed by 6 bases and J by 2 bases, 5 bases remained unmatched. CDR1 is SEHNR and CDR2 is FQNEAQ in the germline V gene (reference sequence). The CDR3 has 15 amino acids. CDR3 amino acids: CASSLGLAAQETQYF. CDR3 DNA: TGTGCCAGCAGTTTGGGACTAGCGGCTCAAGAGACCCAGTACTTC.

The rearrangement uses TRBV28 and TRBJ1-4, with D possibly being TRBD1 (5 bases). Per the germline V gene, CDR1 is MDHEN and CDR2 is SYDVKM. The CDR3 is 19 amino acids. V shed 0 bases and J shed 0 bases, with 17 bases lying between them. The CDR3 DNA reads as TGTGCCAGCAGTTTATGGTGGGGGGGGAGGAGTTCAACTAATGAAAAACTGTTTTTT. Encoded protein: CASSLWWGGRSSTNEKLFF. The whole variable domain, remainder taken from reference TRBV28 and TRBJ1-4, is DVKVTQSSRYLVKRTGEKVFLECVQDMDHENMFWYRQDPGLGLRLIYFSYDVKMKEKGDIPEGYSVSREKKERFSLILESASTNQTSMYLCASSLWWGGRSSTNEKLFFGSGTQLSVL.

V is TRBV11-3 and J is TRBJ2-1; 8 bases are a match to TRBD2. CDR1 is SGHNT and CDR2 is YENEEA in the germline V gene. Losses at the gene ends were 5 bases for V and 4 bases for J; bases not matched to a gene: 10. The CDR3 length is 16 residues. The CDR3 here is CASSGGVAGPYNEQFF. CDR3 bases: TGTGCCAGCAGCGGGGGGGTAGCGGGACCTTACAATGAGCAGTTCTTC.

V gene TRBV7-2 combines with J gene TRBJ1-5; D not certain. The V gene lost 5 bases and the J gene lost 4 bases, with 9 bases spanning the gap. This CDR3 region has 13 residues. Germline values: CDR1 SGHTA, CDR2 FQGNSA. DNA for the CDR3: TGTGCCAGCAGCCTAACTCCTAATCAGCCCCAGCATTTT. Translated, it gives CASSLTPNQPQHF.

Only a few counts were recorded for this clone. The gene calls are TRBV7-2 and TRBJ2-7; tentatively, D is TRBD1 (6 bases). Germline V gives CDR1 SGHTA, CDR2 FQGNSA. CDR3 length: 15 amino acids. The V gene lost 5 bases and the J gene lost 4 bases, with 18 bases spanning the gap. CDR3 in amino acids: CASSEATGYQYEQYF. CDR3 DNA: TGTGCCAGCAGCGAGGCGACAGGCTACCAGTACGAGCAGTACTTC.

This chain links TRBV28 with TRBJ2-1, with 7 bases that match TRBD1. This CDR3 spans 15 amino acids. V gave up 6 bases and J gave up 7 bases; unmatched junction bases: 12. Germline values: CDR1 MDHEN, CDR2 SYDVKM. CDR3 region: CASSSGTVALNEQFF. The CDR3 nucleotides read TGTGCCAGCAGCTCCGGGACAGTGGCCTTGAATGAGCAGTTCTTC.

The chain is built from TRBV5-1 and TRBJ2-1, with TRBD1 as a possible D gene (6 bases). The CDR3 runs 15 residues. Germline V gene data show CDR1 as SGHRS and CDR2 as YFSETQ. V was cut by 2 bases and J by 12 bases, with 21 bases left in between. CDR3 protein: CASSLDEQGYDGQFF. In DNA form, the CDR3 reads TGCGCCAGCAGCTTAGATGAACAGGGCTACGATGGGCAGTTCTTC. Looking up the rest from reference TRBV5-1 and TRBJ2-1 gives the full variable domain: KAGVTQTPRYLIKTRGQQVTLSCSPISGHRSVSWYQQTPGQGLQFLFEYFSETQRNKGNFPGRFSGRQFSNSRSEMNVSTLELGDSALYLCASSLDEQGYDGQFFGPGTRLTVL.

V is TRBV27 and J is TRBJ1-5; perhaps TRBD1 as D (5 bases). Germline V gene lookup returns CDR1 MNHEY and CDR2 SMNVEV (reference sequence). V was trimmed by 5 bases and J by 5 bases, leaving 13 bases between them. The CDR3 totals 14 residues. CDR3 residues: CASSNYGGYQPQHF. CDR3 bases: TGTGCCAGCAGTAATTACGGGGGGTATCAGCCCCAGCATTTT.

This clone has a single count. CDR3 amino acids: CASMGQGRMADGYTF. For the CDR3, the DNA is TGTGCCAGCATGGGACAGGGTAGGATGGCTGATGGCTACACCTTC. The chain couples TRBV6-5 to TRBJ1-2; 9 bases are a match to TRBD1. The length of the CDR3 is 15 residues. The ends lost 7 bases at V and 6 bases at J; junction bases unmatched: 12. From germline, CDR1 is MNHEY and CDR2 SVGAGI.

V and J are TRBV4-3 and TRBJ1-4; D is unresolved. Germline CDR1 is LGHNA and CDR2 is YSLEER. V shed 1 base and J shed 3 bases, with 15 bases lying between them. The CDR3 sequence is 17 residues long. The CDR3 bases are TGCGCCAGCAGCCAAGCCATGAGTAGGCGGGCTAATGAAAAACTGTTTTTT. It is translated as CASSQAMSRRANEKLFF.

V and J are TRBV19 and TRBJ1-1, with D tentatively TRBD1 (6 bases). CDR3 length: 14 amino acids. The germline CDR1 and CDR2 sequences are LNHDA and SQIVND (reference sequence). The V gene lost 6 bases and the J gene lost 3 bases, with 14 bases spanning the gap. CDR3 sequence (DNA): TGTGCCAGTAGCCCACAGGGACGGGACACTGAAGCTTTCTTT. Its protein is CASSPQGRDTEAFF.